This T cell receptor beta chain was documented in a study of CD8+ T cells in alopecia areata. The ends lost 1 base at V and 2 bases at J; junction bases unmatched: 2. The CDR3 is 14 amino acids. Germline CDR1 and CDR2: GTSNPN and SVGIG (reference sequence). Sequencing relied on a cDNA template that was reverse transcribed from extracted RNA. TCRdb's copy holds only in-frame clones and misses some; the assay was immunoSEQ multiplex PCR. The repertoire includes 110,000 or so clones, 50% to 75% of them detected once, and almost 30% sits in the top ten. Described treatment: oral pan-JAK inhibitor, 5-10 mg twice daily.

Sequenced here: CD8+ T cells sorted from blood, sampled at week 4, from a patient treated with tofacitinib. The sequence derives from a human donor with alopecia areata. The genes are TRBV30 and TRBJ1-5; TRBD1 agrees at 7 bases. DNA of the CDR3: TGTGCCTGGAGTGGAGGGACAGGCAATCAGCCCCAGCATTTT. It encodes CAWSGGTGNQPQHF. Complete variable domain (other parts from reference TRBV30 and TRBJ1-5): SQTIHQWPATLVQPVGSPLSLECTVEGTSNPNLYWYRQAAGRGLQLLFYSVGIGQISSEVPQNLSASRPQDRQFILSSKKLLLSDSGFYLCAWSGGTGNQPQHFGDGTRLSIL.